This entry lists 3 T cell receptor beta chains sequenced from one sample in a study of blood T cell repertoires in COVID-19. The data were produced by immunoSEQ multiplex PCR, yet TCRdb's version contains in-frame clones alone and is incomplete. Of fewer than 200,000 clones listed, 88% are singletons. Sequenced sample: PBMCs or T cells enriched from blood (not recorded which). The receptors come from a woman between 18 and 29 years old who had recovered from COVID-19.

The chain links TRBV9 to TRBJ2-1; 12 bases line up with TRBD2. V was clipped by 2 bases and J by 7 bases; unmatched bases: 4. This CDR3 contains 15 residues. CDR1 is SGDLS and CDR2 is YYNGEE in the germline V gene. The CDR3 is CASSVSGTSGNEQFF. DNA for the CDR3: TGTGCCAGCAGCGTCTCCGGGACTAGCGGGAATGAGCAGTTCTTC.

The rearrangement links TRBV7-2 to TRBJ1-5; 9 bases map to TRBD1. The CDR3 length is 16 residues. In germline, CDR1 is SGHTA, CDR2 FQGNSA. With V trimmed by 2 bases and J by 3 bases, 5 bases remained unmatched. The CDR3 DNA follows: TGTGCCAGCAGCTTACCGGGACAGGGAGACAATCAGCCCCAGCATTTT. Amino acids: CASSLPGQGDNQPQHF.

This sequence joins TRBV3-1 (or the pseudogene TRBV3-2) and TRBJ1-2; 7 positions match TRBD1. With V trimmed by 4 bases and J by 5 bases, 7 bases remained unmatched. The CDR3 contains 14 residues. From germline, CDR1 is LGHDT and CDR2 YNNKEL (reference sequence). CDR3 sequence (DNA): TGTGCCAGCAGCCCCCGACAGGGACAATATGGCTACACCTTC. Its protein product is CASSPRQGQYGYTF.